This T cell receptor beta chain was captured by sequencing in a study of blood T cell repertoires in COVID-19. Study context: Whether acute or convalescent, the COVID-19 samples came from the United States, Italy and Spain. In each case, the material was cDNA or gDNA derived from T cells, B-cell-depleted T cells, or PBMCs.

Original methodology: For nucleated cells, counts were estimated from reference gene primer amplification. Libraries were prepared by immunoSEQ multiplex PCR; TCRdb keeps only in-frame clonotypes and omits some of them. The DNA was the basis for D and trimming; V, J and clone size are from that table. The sample contains more than 20,000 clones, around nine tenths of which appear only once. The source material was peripheral blood. The TCR comes from a man in his 70s with acute or convalescent COVID-19.

The CDR3 DNA reads as TGTGCCAGCAGTTACGGGGTCCTAGCGGGCCTCTACGAGCAGTACTTC. Its protein is CASSYGVLAGLYEQYF. This chain uses TRBV6-2 or TRBV6-3 with TRBJ2-7; 8 bases map to TRBD2. V dropped 2 bases and J dropped 3; count of bases not matched to a gene: 9. The CDR3 spans 16 residues. Germline values: CDR1 MNHEY, CDR2 SVGEGT.